This T cell receptor (beta chain) emerged from a study of T cell responses to AZD1222 COVID-19 vaccine. The ends lost 4 bases at V and 3 bases at J; junction bases unmatched: 11. This CDR3 is built from 18 residues. The germline V gene has CDR1 LNHDA and CDR2 SQIVND (reference sequence). Repertoires were generated with immunoSEQ multiplex PCR, while TCRdb's copy carries only in-frame clones and drops some. The profile shows 90,000 to 150,000 clones, roughly 90% of them singletons. Comment on this clone: Its antigen remains unknown.

Study-level results: Donors, mostly white British, included more females; clonal diversity was possibly underestimated.

This sample comprised peripheral blood, obtained on day 0 of AZD1222 vaccination. This chain links TRBV19 with TRBJ2-3, with TRBD1 matching over 12 bases. The receptor was derived from an adult in good health. In nucleotides, the CDR3 is TGTGCCAGTAGTACCCGCAGTCGGGACAGGGGGCTAACAGATACGCAGTATTTT. Its protein product is CASSTRSRDRGLTDTQYF. The complete variable domain, with remaining parts taken from reference TRBV19 and TRBJ2-3, reads DGGITQSPKYLFRKEGQNVTLSCEQNLNHDAMYWYRQDPGQGLRLIYYSQIVNDFQKGDIAEGYSVSREKKESFPLTVTSAQKNPTAFYLCASSTRSRDRGLTDTQYFGPGTRLTVL.